These 10 T cell receptor beta chains came from one sample sequenced in a study of T-cell memory formation after mild COVID-19. TCRdb redid the calling of the 5' RACE reads with MiXCR, one entry per CDR3 protein. The table records roughly 300,000 distinct CDR3 sequences, approximately 13% of them present only once. The specimen was PBMCs or a T cell subset sorted from them (not recorded which). All receptors come from a man aged 18 to 29 who had mild COVID-19 (a few samples of this study predate the infection). Cell type and time point are not known.

The chain employs TRBV24-1 and TRBJ2-5; possible D gene TRBD1, 5 bases. This CDR3 is 14 amino acids long. With 6 bases removed from V and 1 base from J, the gap between germline ends came to 11 bases. Germline CDR1 reads KGHDR; CDR2 reads SFDVKD. CDR3 sequence (DNA): TGTGCCACCAGTCAGGCAGGGCTCCAAGAGACCCAGTACTTC. Translating it yields CATSQAGLQETQYF.

This clonotype was recorded a few times. The rearrangement joins TRBV11-2 to TRBJ2-2; D perhaps matches TRBD1 (6 bases). The CDR3 has 15 residues. Germline V lookup: CDR1 SGHAT, CDR2 FQNNGV. The germline V and J ends were trimmed by 5 bases and 2 bases, with 12 bases remaining between them. CDR3 residues: CASSPIRGNTGELFF. CDR3 in DNA: TGTGCCAGCAGCCCGATCAGGGGAAACACCGGGGAGCTGTTTTTT.

There are a few counts of this clonotype. The CDR3 spells CASSLTGYAEAFF. CDR3 sequence (DNA): TGTGCCAGCAGCTTAACAGGGTATGCTGAAGCTTTCTTT. V is TRBV7-2 and J is TRBJ1-1, with D perhaps TRBD1 (6 bases). V was cut by 2 bases and J by 6 bases, with 10 bases left in between. This CDR3 spans 13 amino acids. CDR1 SGHTA and CDR2 FQGNSA come from the germline V gene.

The chain couples TRBV20-1 to TRBJ1-1; D unresolved. Trimming cost V 1 base and J 1 base, with 16 bases left between them. From germline, CDR1 is DFQATT and CDR2 SNEGSKA (reference sequence). This CDR3 has 16 amino acids. The CDR3 DNA follows: TGCAGTGCTAGAGCCCATGCAGGTCGTTGGAACACTGAAGCTTTCTTT. Translation gives CSARAHAGRWNTEAFF.

J is TRBJ1-4 and V is TRBV14; 9 bases align to TRBD1. The CDR3 loop spans 14 amino acids. V was pared by 4 bases and J by 8 bases, with 5 bases of the junction left unmatched. CDR1 and CDR2 (germline): SGHDN, FVKESK. The chain's CDR3 is CASSPRTGAEKLFF. As DNA, the CDR3 is TGTGCCAGCAGCCCCCGGACAGGGGCAGAAAAACTGTTTTTT.

In its sample, this clonotype was seen a few times. This sequence joins TRBV6-5 and TRBJ1-2; D perhaps matches TRBD1 (5 bases). V lost 7 bases, J lost 4 bases, and 13 bases lay in between. CDR3 length: 13 residues. CDR1 and CDR2 (germline): MNHEY, SVGAGI. For the CDR3, the DNA is TGTGCCAGCAATTCAAGGGGCGGCTATGGCTACACCTTC. Amino acids: CASNSRGGYGYTF.

This clonotype has ten or more counts. V and J are TRBV18 and TRBJ2-5; maybe TRBD1 (5 bases). CDR3 length equals 16 residues. Germline V CDR1 and CDR2: KGHSH, LQKENI. The V gene lost 0 bases and the J gene lost 5 bases, with 16 bases spanning the gap. The CDR3 loop reads CASSPPLSGAAETQYF. The CDR3 DNA follows: TGTGCCAGCTCACCACCGTTAAGTGGGGCCGCGGAGACCCAGTACTTC.

This clonotype was counted a few times. CDR3 in amino acids: CASSASRQGMNEQFF. The DNA for the CDR3 is TGTGCCAGCAGCGCAAGCCGACAGGGGATGAATGAGCAGTTCTTC. The chain is built from TRBV7-9 and TRBJ2-1; TRBD1 aligns across 8 bases. There are 15 residues in the CDR3. V trimming: 5 bases; J trimming: 7 bases; junction bases outside the gene matches: 10. From germline, CDR1 is SEHNR and CDR2 FQNEAQ (reference sequence).

This clonotype was detected only a few times. The gene calls are TRBV7-2 and TRBJ2-1; no firm D call. In germline, CDR1 is SGHTA, CDR2 FQGNSA. The V gene lost 4 bases and the J gene lost 9 bases, with 10 bases spanning the gap. The CDR3 runs 12 residues. The CDR3 nucleotides are TGTGCCAGCAGCTCACTGGGGATTGAGCAGTTCTTC. Translated, it gives CASSSLGIEQFF.

This sequence joins TRBV5-6 and TRBJ2-1, with 12 bases fitting TRBD2. This CDR3 comprises 16 residues. The germline CDR1 and CDR2 sequences are SGHDT and YYEEEE. The trim removed 4 bases at V and 10 bases at J, leaving 12 bases unmatched. CDR3 nucleotides: TGTGCCAGCAGCGGGGGACTAGCGGGTCGCTTCTACGAGCAGTTCTTC. It encodes CASSGGLAGRFYEQFF.